Detailed here is one TCR beta chain. Its antigen is undetermined. This sample stems from a study of vaccination and CD4 T cells after COVID-19. Sequencing of the DNA from cultured CD4+ T cells was carried out with the Oncomine TCR Beta short-read assay. TCRdb re-analysed the PCR reads in MiXCR, keeping a single row per CDR3 protein. The data contain 20,000 to 25,000 distinct CDR3 sequences, less than 75% of them singletons. CDR1 and CDR2 (germline): SGHAT, FQNNGV. With 4 bases removed from V and 2 bases from J, the gap between germline ends came to 9 bases. The CDR3 spans 14 residues. Documented treatment: approximately 11-day PBMC culture with coronavirus spike peptide pools or control peptides (ViraFEST assay).

This receptor was identified in a human donor who had recovered from COVID-19. The chain carries TRBV11-2 and TRBJ1-3, with D perhaps TRBD1 (5 bases). Sequences were obtained from CD4+ T cells from blood, cultured in vitro. The CDR3 DNA sequence: TGTGCCAGCAGCTGGGGGAGGCCTGGAAACACCATATATTTT. Translating gives CASSWGRPGNTIYF.